A selection of T cell receptor beta chains follows, all from one sample in a study of T cells in Graves' hyperthyroidism and ophthalmopathy. In TCRdb, the multiplex PCR reads were re-called with MiXCR into one record per CDR3 protein. The table shows 300,000 to 350,000 distinct CDR3 sequences, with approximately 15% occurring only once. Material: blood. The origin of the receptors is a man younger than 45 with Graves' hyperthyroidism. Both conserved end residues are part of each CDR3. Fields, in order: CDR3 DNA, CDR3 protein, clone size, D gene, V gene, J gene. D genes are given only for firm matches. Expanded clones get a size class; other rows say once, few or many, or leave the size out.

cdr3_nt: TGTGCCAGCAGAGATGACAGGGGAGGGGAGCAGTACTTC
cdr3_aa: CASRDDRGGEQYF
clone_size: -
d_call: -
v_call: TRBV2
j_call: TRBJ2-7

cdr3_nt: TGTGCCACCAGTGATTTGCACGGCCGACAAGAGACCCAGTACTTC
cdr3_aa: CATSDLHGRQETQYF
clone_size: many
d_call: -
v_call: TRBV24-1
j_call: TRBJ2-5

cdr3_nt: TGTGCCATCAGTGAGCGAGCTCCCTACGAGCAGTACTTC
cdr3_aa: CAISERAPYEQYF
clone_size: -
d_call: -
v_call: TRBV10-3
j_call: TRBJ2-7

cdr3_nt: TGCAGTGCTAGAGATCCCAACCCCTCTGGGAGGAACAATGAGCAGTTCTTC
cdr3_aa: CSARDPNPSGRNNEQFF
clone_size: few
d_call: -
v_call: TRBV20-1
j_call: TRBJ2-1

cdr3_nt: TGCAGTGCTAATTATAGAGGGTTCTATGGCTACACCTTC
cdr3_aa: CSANYRGFYGYTF
clone_size: few
d_call: -
v_call: TRBV20-1
j_call: TRBJ1-2

cdr3_nt: TGTGCCAGCAGCCAAAGCGGGAGGGCCGGGTTCGAGCAGTTCTTC
cdr3_aa: CASSQSGRAGFEQFF
clone_size: many
d_call: TRBD2
v_call: TRBV7-6
j_call: TRBJ2-1

cdr3_nt: TGTGCCTGGAGGAGGACAGGGGAAGGACAGCCCCAGCATTTT
cdr3_aa: CAWRRTGEGQPQHF
clone_size: -
d_call: TRBD1
v_call: TRBV30
j_call: TRBJ1-5

cdr3_nt: TGTGCCAGCAGCTTCTACTCCTCGGACAGGGCCCGGGCGGGAGGGCCCGACGGGGAGCTGTTTTTT
cdr3_aa: CASSFYSSDRARAGGPDGELFF
clone_size: -
d_call: -
v_call: TRBV7-3
j_call: TRBJ2-2

cdr3_nt: TGTGCCAGCAGCCCCCATTCGACAGACGGCACTGAAGCTTTCTTT
cdr3_aa: CASSPHSTDGTEAFF
clone_size: many
d_call: -
v_call: TRBV7-3
j_call: TRBJ1-1

cdr3_nt: TGTGCCAGCAGTGAAGCCTTCAGGGCCTACGAGCAGTACTTC
cdr3_aa: CASSEAFRAYEQYF
clone_size: many
d_call: -
v_call: TRBV6-1
j_call: TRBJ2-7

cdr3_nt: TGTGCCAGCTCGAACCCCCTTAGCGGGAGGGCCTACGAGCAGTACTTC
cdr3_aa: CASSNPLSGRAYEQYF
clone_size: -
d_call: TRBD2
v_call: TRBV12-3/TRBV12-4
j_call: TRBJ2-7

cdr3_nt: TGCAGTGCAATCCGCGGGGTCGGGACTAGCGGGACGCTAGACACAGATACGCAGTATTTT
cdr3_aa: CSAIRGVGTSGTLDTDTQYF
clone_size: many
d_call: TRBD2
v_call: TRBV20-1
j_call: TRBJ2-3

cdr3_nt: TGCGCCAGCAGCCTACGGACTAGCGGGATGATTGAGCAGTTCTTC
cdr3_aa: CASSLRTSGMIEQFF
clone_size: many
d_call: TRBD2
v_call: TRBV5-1
j_call: TRBJ2-1

cdr3_nt: TGTGCCAGCAGCTTAGCGATCCGCCCCGAGAATTCACCCCTCCACTTT
cdr3_aa: CASSLAIRPENSPLHF
clone_size: -
d_call: -
v_call: TRBV11-2
j_call: TRBJ1-6

cdr3_nt: TGCGCCAGCGCCCGGACAGGGAACAATGAGCAGTTCTTC
cdr3_aa: CASARTGNNEQFF
clone_size: -
d_call: TRBD1
v_call: TRBV10-1
j_call: TRBJ2-1

cdr3_nt: TGCGCCAGCAGTGTTTCTTTTTCAGAGAACACCGGGGAGCTGTTTTTT
cdr3_aa: CASSVSFSENTGELFF
clone_size: -
d_call: -
v_call: TRBV10-2
j_call: TRBJ2-2

cdr3_nt: TGTGCCAGCAGTGAGGGGCGGAACACTGAAGCTTTCTTT
cdr3_aa: CASSEGRNTEAFF
clone_size: many
d_call: -
v_call: TRBV7-3
j_call: TRBJ1-1

cdr3_nt: TGTGCCAGCAGCCCCACAGGACACCAAGAGACCCAGTACTTC
cdr3_aa: CASSPTGHQETQYF
clone_size: -
d_call: -
v_call: TRBV12-3/TRBV12-4
j_call: TRBJ2-5

cdr3_nt: TGTGCCAGCAGTTTAAGGGGCCCCCCGCTAGCTAATCAAGAGACCCAGTACTTC
cdr3_aa: CASSLRGPPLANQETQYF
clone_size: many
d_call: -
v_call: TRBV28
j_call: TRBJ2-5

cdr3_nt: TGTGCCAGCAGCCCCTTCGAGCGCACGGCCTACGAGCAGTACTTC
cdr3_aa: CASSPFERTAYEQYF
clone_size: few
d_call: -
v_call: TRBV6-2/TRBV6-3
j_call: TRBJ2-7

cdr3_nt: TGTGCCAGCAGCGATCACAGGGAGAACACTGAAGCTTTCTTT
cdr3_aa: CASSDHRENTEAFF
clone_size: many
d_call: -
v_call: TRBV11-2
j_call: TRBJ1-1

cdr3_nt: TGTGCCAGCAGCCTTAGCGGGAGGTTGAATGAGCAGTTCTTC
cdr3_aa: CASSLSGRLNEQFF
clone_size: -
d_call: TRBD2
v_call: TRBV14
j_call: TRBJ2-1

cdr3_nt: TGTGCCAGCAGCAGATCCGGACTAGCCGATGAGCAGTTCTTC
cdr3_aa: CASSRSGLADEQFF
clone_size: many
d_call: TRBD2
v_call: TRBV7-8
j_call: TRBJ2-1

cdr3_nt: TGCGCCAGCAGCTCCCGACAGGGGGCTTGGGGCTACACCTTC
cdr3_aa: CASSSRQGAWGYTF
clone_size: many
d_call: TRBD1
v_call: TRBV5-1
j_call: TRBJ1-2

cdr3_nt: TGCGCCAGCAGCTTGAATCCCTCTGGGGCCAACGTCCTGACTTTC
cdr3_aa: CASSLNPSGANVLTF
clone_size: few
d_call: -
v_call: TRBV5-1
j_call: TRBJ2-6

cdr3_nt: TGTGCCAGCAGTTACGACAGGGCATCCCTGACCTACAATGAGCAGTTCTTC
cdr3_aa: CASSYDRASLTYNEQFF
clone_size: few
d_call: TRBD1
v_call: TRBV6-5
j_call: TRBJ2-1